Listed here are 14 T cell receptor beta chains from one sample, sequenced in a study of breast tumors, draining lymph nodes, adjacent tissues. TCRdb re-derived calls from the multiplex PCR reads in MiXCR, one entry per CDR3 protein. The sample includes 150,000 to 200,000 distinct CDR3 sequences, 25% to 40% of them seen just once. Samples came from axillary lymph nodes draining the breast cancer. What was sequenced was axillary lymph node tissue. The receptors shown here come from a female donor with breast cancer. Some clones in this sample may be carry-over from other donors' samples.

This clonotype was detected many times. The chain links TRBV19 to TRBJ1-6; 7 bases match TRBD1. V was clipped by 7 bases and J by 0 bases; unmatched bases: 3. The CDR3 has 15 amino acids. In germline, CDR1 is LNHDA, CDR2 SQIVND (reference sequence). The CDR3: CASTGTVSYNSPLHF. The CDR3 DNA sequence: TGTGCCAGTACAGGGACAGTCTCCTATAATTCACCCCTCCACTTT.

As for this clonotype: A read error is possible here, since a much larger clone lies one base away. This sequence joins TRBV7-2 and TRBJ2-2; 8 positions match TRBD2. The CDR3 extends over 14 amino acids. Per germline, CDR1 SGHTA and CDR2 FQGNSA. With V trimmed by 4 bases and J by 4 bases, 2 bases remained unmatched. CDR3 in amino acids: CASSSGGATGELFF. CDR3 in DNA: TGTGCCAGCAGCTCCGGGGGGGCCACCGGGGAGCTGTTTTTT.

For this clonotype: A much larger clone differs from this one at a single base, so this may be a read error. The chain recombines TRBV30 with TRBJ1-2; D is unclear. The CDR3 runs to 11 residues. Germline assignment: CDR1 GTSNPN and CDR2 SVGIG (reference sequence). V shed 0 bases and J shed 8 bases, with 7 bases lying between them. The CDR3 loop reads CAWSVALGYTF. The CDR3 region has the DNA TGTGCCTGGAGTGTTGCCCTCGGCTACACCTTC.

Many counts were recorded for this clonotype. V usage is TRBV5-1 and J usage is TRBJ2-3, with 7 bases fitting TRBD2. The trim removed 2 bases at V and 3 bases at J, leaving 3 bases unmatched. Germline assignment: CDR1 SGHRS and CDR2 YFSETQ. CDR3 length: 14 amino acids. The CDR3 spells CASSFSGVTDTQYF. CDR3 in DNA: TGCGCCAGCAGCTTCAGCGGGGTTACAGATACGCAGTATTTT.

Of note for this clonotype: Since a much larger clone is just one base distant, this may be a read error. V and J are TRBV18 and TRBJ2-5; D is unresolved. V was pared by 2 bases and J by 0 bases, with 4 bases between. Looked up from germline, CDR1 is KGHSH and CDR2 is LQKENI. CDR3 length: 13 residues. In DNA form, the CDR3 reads TGTGCCAGCTCACCAGGTCACCAAGAGACCCAGTACTTC. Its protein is CASSPGHQETQYF. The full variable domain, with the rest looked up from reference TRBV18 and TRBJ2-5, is NAGVMQNPRHLVRRRGQEARLRCSPMKGHSHVYWYRQLPEEGLKFMVYLQKENIIDESGMPKERFSAEFPKEGPSILRIQQVVRGDSAAYFCASSPGHQETQYFGPGTRLLVL.

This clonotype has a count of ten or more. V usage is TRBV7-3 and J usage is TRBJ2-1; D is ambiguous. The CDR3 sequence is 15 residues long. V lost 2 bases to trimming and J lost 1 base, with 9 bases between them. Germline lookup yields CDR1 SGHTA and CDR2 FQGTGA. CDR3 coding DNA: TGTGCCAGCAGCTTAGGGATCGCTTCCTACAATGAGCAGTTCTTC. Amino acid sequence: CASSLGIASYNEQFF. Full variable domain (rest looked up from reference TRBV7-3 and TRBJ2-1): GAGVSQTPSNKVTEKGKYVELRCDPISGHTALYWYRQSLGQGPEFLIYFQGTGAADDSGLPNDRFFAVRPEGSVSTLKIQRTERGDSAVYLCASSLGIASYNEQFFGPGTRLTVL.

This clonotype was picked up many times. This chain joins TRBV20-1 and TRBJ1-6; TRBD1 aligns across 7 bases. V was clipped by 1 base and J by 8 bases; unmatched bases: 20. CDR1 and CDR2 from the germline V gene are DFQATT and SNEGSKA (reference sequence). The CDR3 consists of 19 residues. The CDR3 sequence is CSARGPSWTGRGTDSPLHF. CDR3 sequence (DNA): TGCAGTGCTAGAGGTCCGTCATGGACAGGCCGAGGAACGGATTCACCCCTCCACTTT.

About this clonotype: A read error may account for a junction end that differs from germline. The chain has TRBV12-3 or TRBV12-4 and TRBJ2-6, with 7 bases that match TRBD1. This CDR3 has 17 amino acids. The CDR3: CAGSSPGQKAGANVLTF. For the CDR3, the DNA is TGTGCCGGCAGCTCCCCGGGACAGAAGGCTGGGGCCAACGTCCTGACTTTC.

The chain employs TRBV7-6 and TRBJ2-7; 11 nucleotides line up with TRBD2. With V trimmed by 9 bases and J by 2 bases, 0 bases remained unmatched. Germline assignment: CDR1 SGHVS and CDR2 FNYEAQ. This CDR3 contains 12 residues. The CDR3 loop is CASSGGAYEQYF. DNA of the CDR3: TGTGCCAGTAGCGGGGGGGCCTACGAGCAGTACTTC.

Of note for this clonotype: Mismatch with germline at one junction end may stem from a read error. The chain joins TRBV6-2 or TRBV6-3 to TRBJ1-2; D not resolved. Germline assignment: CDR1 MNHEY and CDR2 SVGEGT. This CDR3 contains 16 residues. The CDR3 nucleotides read TGTGCCAGCAGTCACTCCCCAGTTCGGCTAGACTATGGCTACACCTTC. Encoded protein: CASSHSPVRLDYGYTF.

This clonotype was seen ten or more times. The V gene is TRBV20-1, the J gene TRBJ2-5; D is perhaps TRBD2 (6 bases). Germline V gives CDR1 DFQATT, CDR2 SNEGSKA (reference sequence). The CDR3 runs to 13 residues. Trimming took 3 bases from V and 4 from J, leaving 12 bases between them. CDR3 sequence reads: CSASPGVGETQYF. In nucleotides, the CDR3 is TGCAGTGCTAGCCCGGGAGTGGGAGAGACCCAGTACTTC.

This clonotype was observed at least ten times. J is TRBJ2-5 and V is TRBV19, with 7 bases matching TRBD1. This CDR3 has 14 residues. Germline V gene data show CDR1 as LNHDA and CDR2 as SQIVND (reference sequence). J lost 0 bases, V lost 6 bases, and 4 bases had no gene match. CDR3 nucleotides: TGTGCCAGTAGCCCACAGGGGTACCAAGAGACCCAGTACTTC. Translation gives CASSPQGYQETQYF. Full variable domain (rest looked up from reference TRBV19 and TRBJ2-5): DGGITQSPKYLFRKEGQNVTLSCEQNLNHDAMYWYRQDPGQGLRLIYYSQIVNDFQKGDIAEGYSVSREKKESFPLTVTSAQKNPTAFYLCASSPQGYQETQYFGPGTRLLVL.

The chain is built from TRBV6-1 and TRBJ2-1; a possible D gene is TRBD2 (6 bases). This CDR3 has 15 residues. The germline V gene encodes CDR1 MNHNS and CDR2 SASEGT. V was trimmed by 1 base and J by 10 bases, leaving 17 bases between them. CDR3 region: CASSEGGWLAREQFF. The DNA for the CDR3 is TGTGCCAGCAGTGAAGGGGGGTGGCTAGCGCGGGAGCAGTTCTTC.

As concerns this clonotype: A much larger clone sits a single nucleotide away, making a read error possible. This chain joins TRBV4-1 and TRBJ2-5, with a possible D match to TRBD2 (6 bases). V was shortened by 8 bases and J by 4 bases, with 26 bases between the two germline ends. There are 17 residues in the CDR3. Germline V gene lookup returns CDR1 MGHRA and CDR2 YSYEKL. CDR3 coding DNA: TGCGCCAGCCGCCCACACTCCGGAGGCCGGGGGACAGAGACCCAGTACTTC. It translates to CASRPHSGGRGTETQYF.